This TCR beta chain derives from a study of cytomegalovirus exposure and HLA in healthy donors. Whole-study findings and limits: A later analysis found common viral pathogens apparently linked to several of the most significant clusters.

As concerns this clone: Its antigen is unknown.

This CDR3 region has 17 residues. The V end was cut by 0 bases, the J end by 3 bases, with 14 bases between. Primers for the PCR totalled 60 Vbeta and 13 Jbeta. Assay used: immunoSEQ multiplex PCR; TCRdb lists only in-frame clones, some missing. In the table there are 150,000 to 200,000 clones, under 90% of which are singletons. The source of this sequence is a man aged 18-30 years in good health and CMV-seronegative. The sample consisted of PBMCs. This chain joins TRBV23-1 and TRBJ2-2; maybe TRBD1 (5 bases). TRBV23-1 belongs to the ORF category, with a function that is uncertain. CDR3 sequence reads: CASSQSWARAYTGELFF. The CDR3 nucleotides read TGCGCCAGCAGTCAATCGTGGGCCAGGGCTTACACCGGGGAGCTGTTTTTT.